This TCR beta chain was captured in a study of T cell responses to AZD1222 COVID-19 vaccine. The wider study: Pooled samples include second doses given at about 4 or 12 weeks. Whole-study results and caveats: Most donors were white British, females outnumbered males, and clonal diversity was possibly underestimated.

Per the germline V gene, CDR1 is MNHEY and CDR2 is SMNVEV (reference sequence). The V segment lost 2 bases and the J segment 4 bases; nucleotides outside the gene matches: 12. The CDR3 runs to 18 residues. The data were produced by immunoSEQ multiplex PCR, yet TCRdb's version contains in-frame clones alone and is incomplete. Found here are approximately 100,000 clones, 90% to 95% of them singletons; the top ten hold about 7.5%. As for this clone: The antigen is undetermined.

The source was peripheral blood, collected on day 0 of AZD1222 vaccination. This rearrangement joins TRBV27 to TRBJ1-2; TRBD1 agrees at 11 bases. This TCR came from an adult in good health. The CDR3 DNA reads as TGTGCCAGCAGTTTAAGGGTGACCGGGACAGGGGGGAGCTATGGCTACACCTTC. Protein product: CASSLRVTGTGGSYGYTF.